This T cell receptor beta chain was captured by sequencing in a study of blood T cell repertoires in COVID-19. As for the study in general: Samples representing acute and convalescent COVID-19 were sourced from the United States, Italy and Spain.

Cohorts were assigned according to the clinical history that participants reported. Profiled with immunoSEQ multiplex PCR; TCRdb holds only in-frame clones, not every one. The sample has about 150,000 clones, more than 75% seen once; the top ten hold 1% to 1.5%. The germline V gene encodes CDR1 GTSNPN and CDR2 SVGIG (reference sequence). Trimming left V 3 bases short and J 7 bases short, with 9 bases between. CDR3 length: 11 amino acids. Sequencing input: PBMCs or T cells enriched from blood (not recorded which). The sequence was obtained from a woman in her 30s with acute COVID-19. J is TRBJ1-1 and V is TRBV30; D remains ambiguous. Here the CDR3 DNA reads TGTGCCTGGAGGTTCCACGGTGAAGCTTTCTTT. Its translation is CAWRFHGEAFF.